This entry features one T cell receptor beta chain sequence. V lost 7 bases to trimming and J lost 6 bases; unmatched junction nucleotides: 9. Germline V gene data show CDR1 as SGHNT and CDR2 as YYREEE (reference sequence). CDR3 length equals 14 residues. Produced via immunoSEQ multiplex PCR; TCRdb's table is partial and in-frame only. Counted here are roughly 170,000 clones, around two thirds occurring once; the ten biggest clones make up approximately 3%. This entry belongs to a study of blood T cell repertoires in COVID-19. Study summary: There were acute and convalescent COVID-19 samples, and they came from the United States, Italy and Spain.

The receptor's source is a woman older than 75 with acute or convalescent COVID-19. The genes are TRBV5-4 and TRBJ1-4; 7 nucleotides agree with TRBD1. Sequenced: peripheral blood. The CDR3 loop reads CASGTGQRYEKLFF. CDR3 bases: TGTGCCAGCGGTACGGGACAGCGTTATGAAAAACTGTTTTTT.